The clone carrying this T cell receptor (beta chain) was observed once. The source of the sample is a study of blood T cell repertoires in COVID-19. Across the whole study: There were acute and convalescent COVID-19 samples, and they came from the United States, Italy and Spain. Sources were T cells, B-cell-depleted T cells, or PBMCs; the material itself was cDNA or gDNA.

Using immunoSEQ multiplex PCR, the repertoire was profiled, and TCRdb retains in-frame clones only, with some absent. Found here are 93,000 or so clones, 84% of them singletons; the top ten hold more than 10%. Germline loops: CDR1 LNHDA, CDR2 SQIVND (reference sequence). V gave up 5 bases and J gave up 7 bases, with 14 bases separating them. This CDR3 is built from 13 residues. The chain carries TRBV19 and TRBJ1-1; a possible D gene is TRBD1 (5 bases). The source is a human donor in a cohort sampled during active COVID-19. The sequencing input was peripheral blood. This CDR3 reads CASSPTGASEAFF. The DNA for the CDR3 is TGTGCCAGTAGTCCCACAGGCGCAAGTGAAGCTTTCTTT.